These 30 T cell receptor beta chains share one sample of origin, sequenced in a study of T cells after yellow fever vaccination. TCRdb reprocessed the 5' RACE reads via MiXCR and lists one record per CDR3 protein. This sample has about 310,000 distinct CDR3 sequences, with more than 3% found just once. Sequences were derived from PBMCs, sampled on the day of the yellow fever booster vaccination. These receptors were obtained from a man aged 18 to 30 who received the YFV17D yellow fever vaccine.

This clonotype was seen ten or more times. The V gene is TRBV7-2, the J gene TRBJ1-6; a weak D match, TRBD1 (5 bases). Looked up from germline, CDR1 is SGHTA and CDR2 is FQGNSA. V was trimmed by 6 bases and J by 9 bases, leaving 15 bases between them. CDR3 length equals 14 residues. CDR3 nucleotide sequence: TGTGCCAGCAGGACCGGGACGGAAGCTTCACCCCTCCACTTT. Encoded protein: CASRTGTEASPLHF.

This clonotype turned up a few times. This chain joins TRBV7-8 and TRBJ2-2; the match to TRBD2 covers 9 bases. Germline assignment: CDR1 SGHVS and CDR2 FQNEAQ. After removal of 5 bases from V and 1 base from J, the junction contained 5 bases not matched to a gene. The CDR3 extends over 16 amino acids. DNA for the CDR3: TGTGCCAGCAGCACGGGCGGGGGGGGGAACACCGGGGAGCTGTTTTTT. Translating gives CASSTGGGGNTGELFF.

This clonotype was picked up many times. The chain recombines TRBV7-6 with TRBJ2-3; tentative D call: TRBD2 (5 bases). The CDR3 covers 14 residues. CDR1 is SGHVS, CDR2 FNYEAQ, per germline. Trimming removed 4 bases from V and 4 bases from J, with 12 bases in between. For the CDR3, the DNA is TGTGCCAGCAGCTCGACTGGACTGGCAGATACGCAGTATTTT. Amino acids: CASSSTGLADTQYF.

This clonotype was seen a few times. This chain links TRBV18 with TRBJ1-4, with TRBD1 identical over 7 bases. Germline trimming cut 3 bases from V and 6 bases from J; bases unmatched to any gene: 4. The CDR3 runs to 14 residues. CDR1 and CDR2 from the germline V gene are KGHSH and LQKENI. The CDR3, as DNA: TGTGCCAGCTCACCCCTGGGACAGCATGAAAAACTGTTTTTT. The encoded protein is CASSPLGQHEKLFF.

This chain joins TRBV5-1 and TRBJ1-2; TRBD1 might be the D (5 bases). The CDR3 is 17 amino acids. Germline V gene data show CDR1 as SGHRS and CDR2 as YFSETQ. V was clipped by 4 bases and J by 6 bases, with 25 bases between them. CDR3 in DNA: TGCGCCAGCAGCAATACTGGAAGACAGACAAGGAACGATGGCTACACCTTC. It encodes CASSNTGRQTRNDGYTF.

This clonotype has a handful of counts. V is TRBV7-8 and J is TRBJ2-5; 7 positions match TRBD2. The CDR3 covers 11 residues. Germline loops: CDR1 SGHVS, CDR2 FQNEAQ. J lost 9 bases, V lost 4 bases, and 2 bases had no gene match. Written as DNA, the CDR3 is TGTGCCAGCAGCTCGAGCGGGGCCCAGTACTTC. Translating gives CASSSSGAQYF.

This clonotype was observed many times. This chain joins TRBV20-1 and TRBJ2-1; weak D call: TRBD2 (5 bases). Germline V lookup: CDR1 DFQATT, CDR2 SNEGSKA (reference sequence). Trimming shortened V by 1 base and J by 1 base, and 8 bases separated the two germline ends. The CDR3 is 14 amino acids. The CDR3, as DNA: TGCAGTGCTAGAGCGGGGAATTCCTACAATGAGCAGTTCTTC. Encoded protein: CSARAGNSYNEQFF.

The rearrangement uses TRBV6-6 and TRBJ1-2; D unclear. Trimming took off 8 bases at V and 11 bases at J, with 6 bases between the two ends. The CDR3 totals 8 residues. Germline CDR1 is MNHNY and CDR2 is SVGAGI (reference sequence). CDR3 loop: CASGTYTF. CDR3 coding DNA: TGTGCCAGCGGAACATACACCTTC.

A few counts support this clonotype. The gene calls are TRBV10-3 and TRBJ2-7; D call uncertain. Germline loops: CDR1 ENHRY, CDR2 SYGVKD. The CDR3 length is 14 residues. Trimming left V 2 bases short and J 1 base short, with 9 bases between. The chain's CDR3 is CAISEGQNSYEQYF. The CDR3 nucleotides are TGTGCCATCAGTGAGGGGCAGAATTCCTACGAGCAGTACTTC.

This clonotype was detected many times. This chain connects TRBV25-1 to TRBJ2-1; TRBD1 might be the D (5 bases). V was trimmed by 2 bases and J by 6 bases, leaving 23 bases between them. Germline CDR1 is MGHDK and CDR2 is SYGVNS. The CDR3 is 18 residues long. The CDR3 loop is CASSEQGTDRKTVNEQFF. In DNA, the CDR3 is TGTGCCAGCAGTGAACAGGGAACAGATCGGAAGACAGTCAATGAGCAGTTCTTC. The full variable domain, in which reference TRBV25-1 and TRBJ2-1 provide the parts outside the CDR3, is EADIYQTPRYLVIGTGKKITLECSQTMGHDKMYWYQQDPGMELHLIHYSYGVNSTEKGDLSSESTVSRIRTEHFPLTLESARPSHTSQYLCASSEQGTDRKTVNEQFFGPGTRLTVL.

This clonotype was observed many times. The rearrangement uses TRBV7-3 and TRBJ2-1; D uncertain. This CDR3 comprises 12 residues. CDR1 is SGHTA and CDR2 is FQGTGA in the germline V gene. Trimming shortened V by 1 base and J by 9 bases, and 7 bases separated the two germline ends. CDR3 nucleotides: TGTGCCAGCAGCTTAAGGGGTGTTGAGCAGTTCTTC. It translates to CASSLRGVEQFF.

This clonotype was recorded at least ten times. The chain recombines TRBV5-1 with TRBJ1-5, with no clear D. CDR1 and CDR2 from the germline V gene are SGHRS and YFSETQ. CDR3 length equals 14 residues. V dropped 0 bases and J dropped 1 base, with 5 bases sitting between them. Written as DNA, the CDR3 is TGCGCCAGCAGCTTGGGACACAGCAATCAGCCCCAGCATTTT. Encoded protein: CASSLGHSNQPQHF. The full variable domain, in which reference TRBV5-1 and TRBJ1-5 provide the parts outside the CDR3, is KAGVTQTPRYLIKTRGQQVTLSCSPISGHRSVSWYQQTPGQGLQFLFEYFSETQRNKGNFPGRFSGRQFSNSRSEMNVSTLELGDSALYLCASSLGHSNQPQHFGDGTRLSIL.

The rearrangement uses TRBV6-6 and TRBJ2-3, with D perhaps matching TRBD2 (5 bases). This CDR3 spans 13 amino acids. The germline V gene has CDR1 MNHNY and CDR2 SVGAGI (reference sequence). V was cut by 4 bases and J by 6 bases, with 11 bases left in between. In DNA, the CDR3 is TGTGCCAGCAGTTTATACTGGAGGGATACGCAGTATTTT. It codes for CASSLYWRDTQYF.

This chain connects TRBV12-3 or TRBV12-4 to TRBJ1-6, with TRBD1 as a possible D gene (5 bases). The CDR3 is made up of 14 amino acids. V was pared by 4 bases and J by 6 bases, with 10 bases between. The DNA for the CDR3 is TGTGCCAGCAGTTCGTACGGGGGTAATTCACCCCTCCACTTT. This translates into CASSSYGGNSPLHF.

The V and J genes are TRBV14 and TRBJ2-2; 7 bases line up with TRBD2. The length of the CDR3 is 15 residues. CDR1 and CDR2 from the germline V gene are SGHDN and FVKESK. V lost 5 bases to trimming and J lost 6 bases; unmatched junction nucleotides: 9. CDR3 in amino acids: CASSSRDYRPGELFF. The CDR3 bases are TGTGCCAGCAGCTCTAGGGACTACCGACCCGGGGAGCTGTTTTTT.

V and J are TRBV20-1 and TRBJ1-5; possible D gene TRBD1, 6 bases. Deletions cut 5 bases from V and 3 bases from J, with 11 bases between. CDR3 length: 13 amino acids. CDR1 and CDR2 from the germline V gene are DFQATT and SNEGSKA (reference sequence). DNA for the CDR3: TGCAGTGCTGCGACAGGCGACAATCAGCCCCAGCATTTT. Its protein is CSAATGDNQPQHF.

This clonotype was seen at least ten times. The chain employs TRBV29-1 and TRBJ1-1, with D possibly matching TRBD1 (5 bases). From germline, CDR1 is SQVTM and CDR2 ANQGSEA. V lost 4 bases, J lost 3 bases, and 9 bases lay in between. The CDR3 is 12 residues long. Here the CDR3 reads CSVGGWDTEAFF. The CDR3 region has the DNA TGCAGCGTTGGGGGGTGGGACACTGAAGCTTTCTTT.

This clonotype has at least ten counts. The chain employs TRBV20-1 and TRBJ2-7, with a possible D match to TRBD2 (6 bases). V lost 7 bases to trimming and J lost 7 bases, with 8 bases between them. Germline V gives CDR1 DFQATT, CDR2 SNEGSKA (reference sequence). The CDR3 covers 9 residues. The CDR3 DNA reads TGCAGTGTGGGGGGAGAGCAGTACGTC. Encoded protein: CSVGGEQYV.

This clonotype was counted between two and nine times. The chain links TRBV20-1 to TRBJ1-2, with TRBD1 matching over 8 bases. This CDR3 is 13 amino acids long. Germline CDR1 is DFQATT and CDR2 is SNEGSKA (reference sequence). Losses at the gene ends were 4 bases for V and 8 bases for J; bases not matched to a gene: 9. The CDR3 region is CSAMTGVTRGYTF. In DNA, the CDR3 is TGCAGTGCTATGACAGGGGTGACGAGAGGCTACACCTTC.

This rearrangement joins TRBV7-2 to TRBJ1-2; 7 bases align to TRBD1. From germline, CDR1 is SGHTA and CDR2 FQGNSA. Trimming took 6 bases from V and 8 from J; bases not matched to a gene: 9. The CDR3 is 13 amino acids. CDR3 in DNA: TGTGCCAGCAGTTACCCAGGGGGAAGGGGCTACACCTTC. Protein: CASSYPGGRGYTF.

This clonotype appeared many times. The gene calls are TRBV20-1 and TRBJ2-3; TRBD1 might be the D (6 bases). Trimming removed 5 bases from V and 5 bases from J, with 14 bases in between. The germline V gene encodes CDR1 DFQATT and CDR2 SNEGSKA (reference sequence). There are 13 residues in the CDR3. The DNA for the CDR3 is TGCAGTGCTTACGCAACAGGGAAAGATACGCAGTATTTT. Translation gives CSAYATGKDTQYF.

A few counts support this clonotype. The V and J genes are TRBV12-3 or TRBV12-4 and TRBJ1-2; 9 bases are shared with TRBD1. This CDR3 comprises 18 residues. Trimming took 7 bases from V and 6 from J; bases not matched to a gene: 21. The CDR3 DNA follows: TGTGCCAGCACTCTTAGGGGGGTTTGGGGACAGGGAGAGGATGGCTACACCTTC. Translation gives CASTLRGVWGQGEDGYTF.

This clonotype was observed at least ten times. The CDR3 DNA sequence: TGTGCCAGCAGCGACCCAAGCAGGGGGGCGAGACAGTTCTTC. Protein: CASSDPSRGARQFF. The rearrangement links TRBV5-6 to TRBJ2-1, with D perhaps matching TRBD1 (7 bases). Between the trimmed V and J ends, which lost 4 bases and 13 bases, there was a span of 21 bases. From germline, CDR1 is SGHDT and CDR2 YYEEEE. This CDR3 region has 14 residues.

The V call is TRBV19, the J call TRBJ2-2; 7 positions agree with TRBD1. Germline CDR1 reads LNHDA; CDR2 reads SQIVND (reference sequence). The trim removed 6 bases at V and 2 bases at J, leaving 6 bases unmatched. This CDR3 has 15 amino acids. Here the CDR3 reads CASRKGADNTGELFF. The DNA for the CDR3 is TGTGCCAGTAGGAAGGGGGCGGATAACACCGGGGAGCTGTTTTTT.

CDR3 region: CASSRQCTKKTQYF. The CDR3, as DNA: TGTGCCAGCAGCCGGCAATGCACCAAGAAGACCCAGTACTTC. The V gene is TRBV3-2, the J gene TRBJ2-5. TRBV3-2 is deemed a pseudogene. The CDR3 consists of 14 residues.

The chain is built from TRBV18 and TRBJ1-1; D remains unclear. Deletions cut 0 bases from V and 8 bases from J, with 13 bases between. This CDR3 contains 14 residues. The germline V gene has CDR1 KGHSH and CDR2 LQKENI. The CDR3 bases are TGTGCCAGCTCACCACCGTCCTTGGATATGGAAGCTTTCTTT. Residues: CASSPPSLDMEAFF.

This clonotype was picked up a small number of times. This sequence joins TRBV5-4 and TRBJ2-5; 13 nucleotides match TRBD2. The CDR3 spans 15 residues. The J segment lost 6 bases and the V segment lost 4 bases, leaving 6 bases of the junction unmatched. The germline CDR1 and CDR2 sequences are SGHNT and YYREEE (reference sequence). The CDR3 loop is CASSPGLAGIKTQYF. DNA for the CDR3: TGTGCCAGCAGCCCGGGACTAGCGGGGATCAAGACCCAGTACTTC.

Concerning this clonotype: A much larger clonotype is one base distant, so this may be a read error. J is TRBJ1-5 and V is TRBV29-1; D not resolved. The CDR3 consists of 13 residues. Germline loops: CDR1 SQVTM, CDR2 ANQGSEA. This CDR3 is CSFEDQPNQPQHF. The DNA for the CDR3 is TGCAGCTTTGAGGACCAGCCGAATCAGCCCCAGCATTTT.

This clonotype was counted at least ten times. The genes are TRBV4-3 and TRBJ2-1; D tentatively fits TRBD1 or TRBD2 (5 bases each). V was pared by 0 bases and J by 7 bases, with 16 bases between. The CDR3 runs 16 residues. From germline, CDR1 is LGHNA and CDR2 YSLEER. The CDR3 is CASSQEGRGRINEQFF. Written as DNA, the CDR3 is TGCGCCAGCAGCCAAGAGGGCCGGGGACGGATAAATGAGCAGTTCTTC.

This clonotype was recorded a few times. The rearrangement uses TRBV6-5 and TRBJ2-3; possible D gene TRBD1, 5 bases. V shed 6 bases and J shed 2 bases, with 9 bases lying between them. Germline loops: CDR1 MNHEY, CDR2 SVGAGI. The CDR3 loop spans 13 amino acids. The CDR3: CASSQDNTDTQYF. In nucleotides, the CDR3 is TGTGCCAGCAGCCAGGACAACACAGATACGCAGTATTTT.